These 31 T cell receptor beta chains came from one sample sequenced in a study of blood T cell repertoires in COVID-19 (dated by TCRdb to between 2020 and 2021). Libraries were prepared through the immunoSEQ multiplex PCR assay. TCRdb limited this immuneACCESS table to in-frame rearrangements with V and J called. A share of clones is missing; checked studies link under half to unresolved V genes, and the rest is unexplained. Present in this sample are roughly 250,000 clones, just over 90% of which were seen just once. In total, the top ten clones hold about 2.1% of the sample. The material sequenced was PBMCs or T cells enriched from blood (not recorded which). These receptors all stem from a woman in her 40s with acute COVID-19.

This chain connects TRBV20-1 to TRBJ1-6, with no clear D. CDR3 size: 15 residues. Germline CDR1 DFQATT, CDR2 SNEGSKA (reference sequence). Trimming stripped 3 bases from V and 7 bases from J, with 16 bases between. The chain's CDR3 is CSASLTAKENSPLHF. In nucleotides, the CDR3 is TGCAGTGCTAGTTTAACAGCAAAAGAGAATTCACCCCTCCACTTT.

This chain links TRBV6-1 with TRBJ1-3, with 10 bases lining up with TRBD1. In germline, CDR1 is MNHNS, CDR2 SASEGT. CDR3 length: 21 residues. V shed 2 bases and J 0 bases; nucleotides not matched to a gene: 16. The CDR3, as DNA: TGTGCCAGCAGTGAACTACCGGGACAGGGGAATGAGGGCCTCTCTGGAAACACCATATATTTT. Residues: CASSELPGQGNEGLSGNTIYF.

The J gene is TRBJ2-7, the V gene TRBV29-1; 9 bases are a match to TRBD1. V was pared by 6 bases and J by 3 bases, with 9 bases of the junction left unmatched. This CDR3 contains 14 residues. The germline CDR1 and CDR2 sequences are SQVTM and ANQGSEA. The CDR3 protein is CSVKTGGKIYEQYF. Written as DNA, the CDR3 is TGCAGCGTAAAGACAGGGGGAAAGATCTACGAGCAGTACTTC.

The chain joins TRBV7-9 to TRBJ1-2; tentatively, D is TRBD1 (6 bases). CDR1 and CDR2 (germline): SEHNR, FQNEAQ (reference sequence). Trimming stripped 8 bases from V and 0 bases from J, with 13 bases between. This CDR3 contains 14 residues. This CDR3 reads CASGPRDTNYGYTF. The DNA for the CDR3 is TGTGCCAGCGGCCCCAGGGACACTAACTATGGCTACACCTTC.

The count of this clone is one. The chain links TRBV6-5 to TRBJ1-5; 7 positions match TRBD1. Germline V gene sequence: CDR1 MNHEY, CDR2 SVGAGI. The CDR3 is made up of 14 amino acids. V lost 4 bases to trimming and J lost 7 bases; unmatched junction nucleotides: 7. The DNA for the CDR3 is TGTGCCAGCAGTTCCAGGGGGTATGGGCAGCCCCAGCATTTT. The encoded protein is CASSSRGYGQPQHF.

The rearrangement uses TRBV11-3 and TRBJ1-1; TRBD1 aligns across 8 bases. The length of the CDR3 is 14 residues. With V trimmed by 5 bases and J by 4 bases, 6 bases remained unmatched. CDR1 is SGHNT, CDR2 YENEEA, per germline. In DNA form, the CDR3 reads TGTGCCAGCAGCATCAGACAGGGGAGCACTGAAGCTTTCTTT. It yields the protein CASSIRQGSTEAFF. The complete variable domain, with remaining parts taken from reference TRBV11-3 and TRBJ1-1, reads EAGVVQSPRYKIIEKKQPVAFWCNPISGHNTLYWYLQNLGQGPELLIRYENEEAVDDSQLPKDRFSAERLKGVDSTLKIQPAELGDSAVYLCASSIRQGSTEAFFGQGTRLTVV.

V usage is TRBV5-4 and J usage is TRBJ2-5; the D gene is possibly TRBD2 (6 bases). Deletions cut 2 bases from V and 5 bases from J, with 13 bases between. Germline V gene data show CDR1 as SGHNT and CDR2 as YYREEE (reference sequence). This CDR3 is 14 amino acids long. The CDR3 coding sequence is TGTGCCAGCAGCTTAGACGGGAGAGCGGAGACCCAGTACTTC. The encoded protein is CASSLDGRAETQYF.

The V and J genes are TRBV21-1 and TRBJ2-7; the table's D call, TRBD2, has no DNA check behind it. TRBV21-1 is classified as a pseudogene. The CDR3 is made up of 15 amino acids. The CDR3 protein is CASIRSPAGEGEQYF. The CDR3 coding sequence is TGTGCCAGCATCAGATCGCCAGCGGGAGAGGGCGAGCAGTACTTC.

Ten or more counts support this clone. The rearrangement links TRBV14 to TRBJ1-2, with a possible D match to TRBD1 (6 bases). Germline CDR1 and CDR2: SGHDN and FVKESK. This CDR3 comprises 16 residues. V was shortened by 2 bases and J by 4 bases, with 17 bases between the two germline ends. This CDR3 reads CASSQFRKQGAYGYTF. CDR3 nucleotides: TGTGCCAGCAGCCAATTTCGGAAACAGGGCGCCTATGGCTACACCTTC.

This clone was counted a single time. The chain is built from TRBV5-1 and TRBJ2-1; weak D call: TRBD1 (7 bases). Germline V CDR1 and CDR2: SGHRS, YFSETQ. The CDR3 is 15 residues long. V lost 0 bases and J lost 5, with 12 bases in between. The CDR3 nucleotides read TGCGCCAGCAGCTTGGTGGGCAGGGGGGACAATGAGCAGTTCTTC. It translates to CASSLVGRGDNEQFF.

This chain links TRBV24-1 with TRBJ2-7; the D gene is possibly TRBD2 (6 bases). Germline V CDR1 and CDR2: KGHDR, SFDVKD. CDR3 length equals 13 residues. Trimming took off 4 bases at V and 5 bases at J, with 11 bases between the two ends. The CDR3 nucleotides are TGTGCCACCAGTGAGGGCAGGGAGGACGAGCAGTACTTC. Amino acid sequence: CATSEGREDEQYF.

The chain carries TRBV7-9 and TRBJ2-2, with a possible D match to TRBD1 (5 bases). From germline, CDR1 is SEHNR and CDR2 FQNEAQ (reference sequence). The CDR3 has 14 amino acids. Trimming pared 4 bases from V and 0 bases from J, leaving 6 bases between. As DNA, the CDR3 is TGTGCCAGCAGCTGGACATCGAACACCGGGGAGCTGTTTTTT. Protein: CASSWTSNTGELFF. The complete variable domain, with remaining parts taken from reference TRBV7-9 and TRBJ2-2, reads DTGVSQNPRHKITKRGQNVTFRCDPISEHNRLYWYRQTLGQGPEFLTYFQNEAQLEKSRLLSDRFSAERPKGSFSTLEIQRTEQGDSAMYLCASSWTSNTGELFFGEGSRLTVL.

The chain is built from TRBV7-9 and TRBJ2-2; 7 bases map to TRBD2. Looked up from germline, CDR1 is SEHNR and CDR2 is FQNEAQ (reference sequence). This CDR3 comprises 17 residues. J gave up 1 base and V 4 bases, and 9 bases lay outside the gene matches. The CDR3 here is CASSYLPRGGNTGELFF. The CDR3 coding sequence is TGTGCCAGCAGCTACCTCCCGCGCGGGGGGAACACCGGGGAGCTGTTTTTT.

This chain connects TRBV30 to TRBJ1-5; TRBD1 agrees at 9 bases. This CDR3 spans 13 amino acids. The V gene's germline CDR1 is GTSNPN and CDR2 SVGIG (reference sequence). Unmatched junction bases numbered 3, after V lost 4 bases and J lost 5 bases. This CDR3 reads CAWNGQGHQPQHF. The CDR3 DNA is TGTGCCTGGAACGGACAGGGGCATCAGCCCCAGCATTTT.

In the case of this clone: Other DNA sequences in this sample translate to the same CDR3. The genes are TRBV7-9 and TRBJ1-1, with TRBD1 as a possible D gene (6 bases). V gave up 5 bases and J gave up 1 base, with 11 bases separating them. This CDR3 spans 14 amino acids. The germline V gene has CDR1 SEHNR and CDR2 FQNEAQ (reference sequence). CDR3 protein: CASSPGHPNTEAFF. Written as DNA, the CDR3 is TGTGCCAGCAGCCCGGGACACCCGAACACTGAAGCTTTCTTT.

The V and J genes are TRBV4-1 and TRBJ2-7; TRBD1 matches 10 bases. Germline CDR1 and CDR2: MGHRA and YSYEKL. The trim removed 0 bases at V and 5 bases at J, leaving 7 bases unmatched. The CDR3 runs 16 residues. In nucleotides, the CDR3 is TGCGCCAGCAGCCAAGATCCCCGGGACAGGGGCGACGAGCAGTACTTC. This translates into CASSQDPRDRGDEQYF.

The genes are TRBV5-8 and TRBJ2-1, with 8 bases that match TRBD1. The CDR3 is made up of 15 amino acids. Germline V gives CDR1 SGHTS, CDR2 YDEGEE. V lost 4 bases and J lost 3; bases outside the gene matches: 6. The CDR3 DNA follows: TGTGCCAGCAGCCTTGACAGGGGAAACTACAATGAGCAGTTCTTC. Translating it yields CASSLDRGNYNEQFF.

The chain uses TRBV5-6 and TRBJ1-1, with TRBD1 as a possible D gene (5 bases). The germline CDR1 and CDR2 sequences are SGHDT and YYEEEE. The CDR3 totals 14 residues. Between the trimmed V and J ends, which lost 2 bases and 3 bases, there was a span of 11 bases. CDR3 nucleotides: TGTGCCAGCAGCTTCTCAGGGTCGGACACTGAAGCTTTCTTT. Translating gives CASSFSGSDTEAFF.

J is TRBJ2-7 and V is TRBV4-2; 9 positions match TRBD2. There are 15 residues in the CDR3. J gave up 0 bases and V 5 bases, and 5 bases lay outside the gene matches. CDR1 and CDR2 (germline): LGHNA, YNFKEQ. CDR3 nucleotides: TGTGCCAGCAGCGGAAGGACTAGCGCCTCCTACGAGCAGTACTTC. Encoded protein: CASSGRTSASYEQYF.

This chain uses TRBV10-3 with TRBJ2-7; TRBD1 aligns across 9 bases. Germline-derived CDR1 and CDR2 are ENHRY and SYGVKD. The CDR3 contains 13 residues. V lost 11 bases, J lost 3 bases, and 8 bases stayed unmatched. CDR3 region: CAARQGGLYEQYF. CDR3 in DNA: TGTGCCGCGAGACAGGGGGGACTCTACGAGCAGTACTTC.

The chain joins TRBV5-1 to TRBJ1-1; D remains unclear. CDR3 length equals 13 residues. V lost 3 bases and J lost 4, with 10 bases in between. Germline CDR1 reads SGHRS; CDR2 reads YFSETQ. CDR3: CASSWTEGTEAFF. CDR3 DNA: TGCGCCAGCAGCTGGACCGAGGGCACTGAAGCTTTCTTT.

DNA of the CDR3: TGTGCCAGCAGCGTGGGGAGGGCTTACAGGGTAGGAATCACTGAAGCTTTCTTT. Encoded protein: CASSVGRAYRVGITEAFF. The chain combines TRBV7-8 with TRBJ1-1; D might be TRBD1 (6 bases). V was trimmed by 5 bases and J by 4 bases, leaving 26 bases between them. CDR3 size: 18 residues. In germline, CDR1 is SGHVS, CDR2 FQNEAQ.

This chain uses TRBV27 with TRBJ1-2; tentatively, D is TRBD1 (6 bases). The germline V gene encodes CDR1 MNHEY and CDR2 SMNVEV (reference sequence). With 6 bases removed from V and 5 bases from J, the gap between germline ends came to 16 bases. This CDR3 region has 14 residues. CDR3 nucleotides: TGTGCCAGCAGCTTGTCAGGGGTTGAGTATGGCTACACCTTC. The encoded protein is CASSLSGVEYGYTF.

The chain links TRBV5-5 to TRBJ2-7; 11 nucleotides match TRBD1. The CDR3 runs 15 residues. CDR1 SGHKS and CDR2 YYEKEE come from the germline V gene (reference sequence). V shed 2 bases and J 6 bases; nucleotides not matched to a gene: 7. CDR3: CASSFEGTGGSEQYF. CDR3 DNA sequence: TGTGCCAGCAGCTTCGAGGGGACAGGGGGTTCCGAGCAGTACTTC. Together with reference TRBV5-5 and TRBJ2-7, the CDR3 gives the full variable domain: DAGVTQSPTHLIKTRGQQVTLRCSPISGHKSVSWYQQVLGQGPQFIFQYYEKEERGRGNFPDRFSARQFPNYSSELNVNALLLGDSALYLCASSFEGTGGSEQYFGPGTRLTVT.

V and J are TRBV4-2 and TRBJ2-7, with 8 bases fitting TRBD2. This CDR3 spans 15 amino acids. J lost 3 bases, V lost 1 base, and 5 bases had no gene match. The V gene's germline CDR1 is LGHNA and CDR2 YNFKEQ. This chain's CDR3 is CASSQVPGGGYEQYF. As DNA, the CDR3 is TGTGCCAGCAGCCAAGTCCCCGGGGGGGGCTACGAGCAGTACTTC.

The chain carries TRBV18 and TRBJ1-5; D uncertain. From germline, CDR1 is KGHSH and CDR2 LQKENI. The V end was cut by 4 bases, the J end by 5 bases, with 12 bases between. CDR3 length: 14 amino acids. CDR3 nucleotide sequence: TGTGCCAGCTCACTATTAGAAACAGATCAGCCCCAGCATTTT. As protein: CASSLLETDQPQHF.

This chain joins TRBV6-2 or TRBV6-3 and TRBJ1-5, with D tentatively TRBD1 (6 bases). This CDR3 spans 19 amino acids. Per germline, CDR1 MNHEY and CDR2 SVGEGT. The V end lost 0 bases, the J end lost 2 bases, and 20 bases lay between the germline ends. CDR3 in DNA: TGTGCCAGCAGTTACTCGGTACAGGGATTATCTCGTGGCAATCAGCCCCAGCATTTT. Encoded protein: CASSYSVQGLSRGNQPQHF.

The CDR3 region is CASSPAGQTEAFF. CDR3 bases: TGTGCCAGCAGTCCCGCGGGGCAGACTGAAGCTTTCTTT. This chain uses TRBV7-8 with TRBJ1-1; the D gene is possibly TRBD1 (5 bases). Trimming shortened V by 6 bases and J by 5 bases, and 13 bases separated the two germline ends. This CDR3 region has 13 residues. The germline CDR1 and CDR2 sequences are SGHVS and FQNEAQ.

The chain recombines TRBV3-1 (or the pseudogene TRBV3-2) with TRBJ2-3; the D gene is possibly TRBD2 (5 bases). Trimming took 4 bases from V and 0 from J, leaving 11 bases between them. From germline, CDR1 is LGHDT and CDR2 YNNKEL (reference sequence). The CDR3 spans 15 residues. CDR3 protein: CASSPRKRSTDTQYF. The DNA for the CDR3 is TGTGCCAGCAGCCCCCGGAAGCGGAGCACAGATACGCAGTATTTT.

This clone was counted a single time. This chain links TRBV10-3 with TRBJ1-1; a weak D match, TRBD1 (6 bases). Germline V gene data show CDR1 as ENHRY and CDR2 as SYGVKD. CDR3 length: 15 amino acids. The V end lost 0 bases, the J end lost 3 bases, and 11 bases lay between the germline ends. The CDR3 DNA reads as TGTGCCATCAGTGAGTCAAACAGGGTAGACACTGAAGCTTTCTTT. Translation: CAISESNRVDTEAFF.

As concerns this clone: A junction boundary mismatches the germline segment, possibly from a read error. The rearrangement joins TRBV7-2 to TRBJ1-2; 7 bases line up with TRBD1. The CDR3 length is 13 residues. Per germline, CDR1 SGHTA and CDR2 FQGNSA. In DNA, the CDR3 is TGTGCCAGCAGCTTAGTATCCGGGACAGTGACCCACTTC. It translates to CASSLVSGTVTHF.